These 30 T cell receptor beta chains came from one sample sequenced in a study of blood T cell repertoires in COVID-19. Libraries were prepared by immunoSEQ multiplex PCR; TCRdb keeps only in-frame clonotypes and omits some of them. Among roughly 430,000 clones listed, 70% to 90% were seen once. Sequencing was performed on PBMCs or T cells enriched from blood (not recorded which). These receptors originate from a woman between 40 and 50 years old with acute COVID-19.

Details on this clone: The sample carries other DNA sequences with the same CDR3. V is TRBV9 and J is TRBJ1-2; possibly TRBD1 for D (6 bases). Trimming took off 0 bases at V and 5 bases at J, with 8 bases between the two ends. The CDR3 spans 13 residues. Germline CDR1 is SGDLS and CDR2 is YYNGEE. Here the CDR3 DNA reads TGTGCCAGCAGCGTAGGTCAGGGGTATGGCTACACCTTC. It specifies CASSVGQGYGYTF.

This clone was counted only a few times. This chain connects TRBV2 to TRBJ1-2; 12 nucleotides agree with TRBD1. Per germline, CDR1 SNHLY and CDR2 FYNNEI. J was trimmed by 1 base and V by 7 bases; bases with no gene match: 10. The CDR3 has 17 amino acids. CDR3 region: CASKAGTGGELNYGYTF. CDR3 DNA sequence: TGTGCCAGCAAAGCCGGGACAGGGGGCGAACTTAACTATGGCTACACCTTC.

The chain carries TRBV9 and TRBJ2-3; TRBD2 agrees at 13 bases. Unmatched junction bases numbered 3, after V lost 3 bases and J lost 5 bases. The CDR3 is 15 residues long. Germline CDR1 is SGDLS and CDR2 is YYNGEE. The DNA for the CDR3 is TGTGCCAGCAGCGAGTGGACTAGCGGGGGAGATACGCAGTATTTT. Protein product: CASSEWTSGGDTQYF.

V is TRBV3-1 (or the pseudogene TRBV3-2) and J is TRBJ1-4, with D possibly being TRBD1 (6 bases). The CDR3 is 15 amino acids. Looked up from germline, CDR1 is LGHDT and CDR2 is YNNKEL (reference sequence). V was shortened by 1 base and J by 4 bases, with 10 bases between the two germline ends. The chain's CDR3 is CASSQGGQINEKLFF. The CDR3 DNA sequence: TGTGCCAGCAGCCAAGGAGGACAGATTAATGAAAAACTGTTTTTT.

This chain uses TRBV5-4 with TRBJ1-2; 8 bases are a match to TRBD1. Germline V gives CDR1 SGHNT, CDR2 YYREEE (reference sequence). With 3 bases clipped from V and 4 bases from J, the junction kept 5 bases outside the gene matches. The CDR3 is 14 amino acids. The CDR3 protein is CASSSGTGVYGYTF. CDR3 nucleotides: TGTGCCAGCAGCTCCGGGACAGGTGTCTATGGCTACACCTTC.

The chain carries TRBV21-1 and TRBJ1-5. TRBV21-1 is termed a pseudogene. The CDR3 loop spans 16 amino acids. DNA of the CDR3: TGTGCCAGCAGCAAAGCTAGTCGGTATAGCAATCAGCCCCAGCATTTT. Protein sequence: CASSKASRYSNQPQHF.

This chain connects TRBV11-3 to TRBJ2-2, with 8 nucleotides matching TRBD1. The germline CDR1 and CDR2 sequences are SGHNT and YENEEA. CDR3 length: 16 residues. The V segment lost 5 bases and the J segment 1 base; nucleotides outside the gene matches: 6. The CDR3 nucleotides are TGTGCCAGCAGCACCTCCGGGACAGGGAACACCGGGGAGCTGTTTTTT. Protein: CASSTSGTGNTGELFF.

The chain combines TRBV19 with TRBJ2-7; 7 nucleotides match TRBD2. The CDR3 contains 16 residues. Per germline, CDR1 LNHDA and CDR2 SQIVND (reference sequence). The V and J ends lost 4 bases and 4 bases, in that order; junction bases with no gene match: 13. The DNA for the CDR3 is TGTGCCAGTAGTAGCCCGTCTAGCGGTAGGTCTTACGAGCAGTACTTC. Encoded protein: CASSSPSSGRSYEQYF.

The chain couples TRBV6-1 to TRBJ1-1; a possible D gene is TRBD1 (5 bases). CDR3 length: 14 amino acids. CDR1 and CDR2 from the germline V gene are MNHNS and SASEGT. Deletions cut 5 bases from V and 5 bases from J, with 15 bases between. The DNA of the CDR3 is TGTGCCAGCAGTCCTACGGCCGGGGGAACTGAAGCTTTCTTT. Translated, it gives CASSPTAGGTEAFF.

The chain couples TRBV28 to TRBJ1-2; 7 bases align to TRBD1. Germline lookup yields CDR1 MDHEN and CDR2 SYDVKM. Trimming removed 6 bases from V and 7 bases from J; junction bases left unmatched: 14. The CDR3 loop spans 15 amino acids. CDR3: CASSSGTYRGFGYTF. For the CDR3, the DNA is TGTGCCAGCAGCTCTGGGACCTACAGGGGCTTTGGCTACACCTTC.

This chain connects TRBV2 to TRBJ2-7; no clear D. V lost 2 bases, J lost 1 base, and 15 bases lay in between. This CDR3 comprises 16 residues. Germline-derived CDR1 and CDR2 are SNHLY and FYNNEI. CDR3 protein: CASSERVQAYSYEQYF. CDR3 nucleotides: TGTGCCAGCAGTGAAAGAGTGCAGGCCTATTCCTACGAGCAGTACTTC.

This chain uses TRBV2 with TRBJ1-5, with 7 bases matching TRBD1. The CDR3 has 14 amino acids. J gave up 4 bases and V 1 base, and 1 base lay outside the gene matches. Germline CDR1 SNHLY, CDR2 FYNNEI. CDR3 coding DNA: TGTGCCAGCAGTGAAGAGACAGGGAATCAGCCCCAGCATTTT. Its translation: CASSEETGNQPQHF.

The J gene is TRBJ2-7, the V gene TRBV4-1; no reliable D call. CDR3 length: 14 residues. Germline V CDR1 and CDR2: MGHRA, YSYEKL. Trimming shortened V by 5 bases and J by 3 bases, and 14 bases separated the two germline ends. Written as DNA, the CDR3 is TGCGCCAGCAGCGCAACTGGGCACAACTACGAGCAGTACTTC. Its translation: CASSATGHNYEQYF.

This chain links TRBV27 with TRBJ2-7; 9 bases map to TRBD1. The CDR3 length is 18 residues. CDR1 MNHEY and CDR2 SMNVEV come from the germline V gene (reference sequence). V gave up 0 bases and J gave up 2 bases; unmatched junction bases: 11. The CDR3 region is CASSLSRDREALTYEQYF. As DNA, the CDR3 is TGTGCCAGCAGTTTATCAAGGGACAGGGAGGCTTTGACCTACGAGCAGTACTTC.

The rearrangement joins TRBV5-1 to TRBJ2-5; 8 bases align to TRBD1. This CDR3 has 15 residues. Losses at the gene ends were 4 bases for V and 2 bases for J; bases not matched to a gene: 7. In germline, CDR1 is SGHRS, CDR2 YFSETQ. CDR3 nucleotide sequence: TGCGCCAGCAGCCCCGAGGACAGGGAACAAGAGACCCAGTACTTC. This codes for CASSPEDREQETQYF.

This chain links TRBV29-1 with TRBJ2-5, with 11 bases matching TRBD2. V shed 4 bases, J shed 2 bases, and the junction held 12 bases outside the gene matches. The CDR3 is 17 amino acids. Germline V gene data show CDR1 as SQVTM and CDR2 as ANQGSEA. This chain's CDR3 is CSVVGLLAGDYQETQYF. DNA for the CDR3: TGCAGCGTTGTGGGATTACTAGCGGGGGATTATCAAGAGACCCAGTACTTC.

The chain carries TRBV30 and TRBJ1-1; possibly TRBD1 for D (5 bases). V gave up 0 bases and J gave up 7 bases, with 12 bases separating them. Looked up from germline, CDR1 is GTSNPN and CDR2 is SVGIG (reference sequence). The CDR3 totals 13 residues. The CDR3 spells CAWSVGRAVEAFF. The DNA for the CDR3 is TGTGCCTGGAGTGTGGGCAGGGCGGTTGAAGCTTTCTTT.

Only one count was recorded for this clone. CDR3 in amino acids: CASSLQGGNSPLHF. CDR3 nucleotide sequence: TGCGCCAGCAGCCTGCAGGGAGGGAATTCACCCCTCCACTTT. This sequence joins TRBV5-1 and TRBJ1-6; TRBD1 might be the D (5 bases). V was cut by 4 bases and J by 7 bases, with 12 bases left in between. This CDR3 region has 14 residues. Germline CDR1 and CDR2: SGHRS and YFSETQ.

The genes are TRBV7-2 and TRBJ2-1; possible D gene TRBD2, 5 bases. The length of the CDR3 is 14 residues. Germline V lookup: CDR1 SGHTA, CDR2 FQGNSA. V shed 1 base and J shed 5 bases, with 9 bases lying between them. CDR3 coding DNA: TGTGCCAGCAGCTTAGTAGCGTCAGACAATGAGCAGTTCTTC. Translating gives CASSLVASDNEQFF.

This chain connects TRBV3-1 (or the pseudogene TRBV3-2) to TRBJ1-6, with D perhaps TRBD1 (5 bases). This CDR3 region has 16 residues. V was clipped by 1 base and J by 6 bases, with 13 bases between them. The germline V gene encodes CDR1 LGHDT and CDR2 YNNKEL (reference sequence). The CDR3 sequence: CASSQVGAGFNSPLHF. The DNA of the CDR3 is TGTGCCAGCAGCCAAGTAGGGGCAGGATTTAATTCACCCCTCCACTTT.

The genes are TRBV5-5 and TRBJ2-5, with 9 bases fitting TRBD2. The CDR3 spans 16 residues. V shed 0 bases and J 2 bases; nucleotides not matched to a gene: 5. Germline lookup yields CDR1 SGHKS and CDR2 YYEKEE (reference sequence). The CDR3 loop reads CASSLVIAGVQETQYF. The CDR3 bases are TGTGCCAGCAGCTTGGTAATAGCGGGGGTGCAAGAGACCCAGTACTTC. Drawing the rest from reference TRBV5-5 and TRBJ2-5, the complete variable domain is DAGVTQSPTHLIKTRGQQVTLRCSPISGHKSVSWYQQVLGQGPQFIFQYYEKEERGRGNFPDRFSARQFPNYSSELNVNALLLGDSALYLCASSLVIAGVQETQYFGPGTRLLVL.

The CDR3 reads CASSSGQNPLGQYF. The CDR3 DNA sequence: TGTGCCAGCAGCTCCGGACAGAACCCGCTAGGGCAGTACTTC. The rearrangement links TRBV5-6 to TRBJ2-7; a possible D gene is TRBD1 (6 bases). Looked up from germline, CDR1 is SGHDT and CDR2 is YYEEEE. The CDR3 sequence is 14 residues long. V lost 3 bases and J 9 bases, leaving 19 bases between the germline ends.

This rearrangement joins TRBV5-5 to TRBJ1-2; D is unresolved. The CDR3 has 12 amino acids. Germline loops: CDR1 SGHKS, CDR2 YYEKEE (reference sequence). Deletions cut 3 bases from V and 4 bases from J, with 7 bases between. In DNA, the CDR3 is TGTGCCAGCAGCTACGACACCTATGGCTACACCTTC. The encoded protein is CASSYDTYGYTF. The full variable domain, its missing parts supplied by reference TRBV5-5 and TRBJ1-2, is DAGVTQSPTHLIKTRGQQVTLRCSPISGHKSVSWYQQVLGQGPQFIFQYYEKEERGRGNFPDRFSARQFPNYSSELNVNALLLGDSALYLCASSYDTYGYTFGSGTRLTVV.

The chain joins TRBV19 to TRBJ2-7, with a weak D call TRBD1 (6 bases). Germline assignment: CDR1 LNHDA and CDR2 SQIVND (reference sequence). The V end was cut by 3 bases, the J end by 3 bases, with 12 bases between. This CDR3 region has 14 residues. As DNA, the CDR3 is TGTGCCAGTAGTATCCCCGGACAGCACTACGAGCAGTACTTC. Translation: CASSIPGQHYEQYF.

The chain combines TRBV2 with TRBJ1-4; D is ambiguous. The length of the CDR3 is 15 residues. Trimming cost V 7 bases and J 0 bases, with 12 bases left between them. The germline V gene encodes CDR1 SNHLY and CDR2 FYNNEI. CDR3: CASKMLVATNEKLFF. The CDR3 nucleotides read TGTGCCAGCAAGATGTTAGTCGCAACTAATGAAAAACTGTTTTTT.

The DNA of the CDR3 is TGTGCCTGGAGTCCGGGTCACTCGGGTGAAAAACTGTTTTTT. This gives the protein CAWSPGHSGEKLFF. V gene TRBV30 combines with J gene TRBJ1-4; D is ambiguous. The V gene lost 2 bases and the J gene lost 7 bases, with 14 bases spanning the gap. The CDR3 sequence is 14 residues long. The germline V gene encodes CDR1 GTSNPN and CDR2 SVGIG (reference sequence).

This chain uses TRBV19 with TRBJ2-7; unclear D gene. Germline V gene sequence: CDR1 LNHDA, CDR2 SQIVND (reference sequence). V was clipped by 1 base and J by 0 bases, with 10 bases between them. The CDR3 sequence is 15 residues long. The CDR3 nucleotides are TGTGCCAGTAGTATAGGAACTGCCGACTCCTACGAGCAGTACTTC. Translating it yields CASSIGTADSYEQYF.

The V and J genes are TRBV27 and TRBJ2-7; a weak D match, TRBD1 (6 bases). Germline CDR1 is MNHEY and CDR2 is SMNVEV (reference sequence). The germline V and J ends were trimmed by 6 bases and 2 bases, with 14 bases remaining between them. CDR3 size: 14 residues. The CDR3 nucleotides read TGTGCCAGCAGCTTGAGGGCAGGGGCCTACGAGCAGTACTTC. Protein: CASSLRAGAYEQYF.

The chain links TRBV20-1 to TRBJ2-7, with 7 positions matching TRBD1. This CDR3 spans 11 amino acids. Germline CDR1 is DFQATT and CDR2 is SNEGSKA (reference sequence). Unmatched junction bases numbered 9, after V lost 6 bases and J lost 10 bases. CDR3 coding DNA: TGCAGTGCCACCGACAGGGTGGACCAGTACTTC. As protein: CSATDRVDQYF.

The chain recombines TRBV27 with TRBJ2-7; possible D gene TRBD1, 6 bases. Germline V lookup: CDR1 MNHEY, CDR2 SMNVEV (reference sequence). The V end lost 1 base, the J end lost 6 bases, and 16 bases lay between the germline ends. This CDR3 is 15 amino acids long. The CDR3 is CASSLYGQGLSEQYF. The CDR3 coding sequence is TGTGCCAGCAGTTTATATGGTCAGGGGTTAAGCGAGCAGTACTTC.